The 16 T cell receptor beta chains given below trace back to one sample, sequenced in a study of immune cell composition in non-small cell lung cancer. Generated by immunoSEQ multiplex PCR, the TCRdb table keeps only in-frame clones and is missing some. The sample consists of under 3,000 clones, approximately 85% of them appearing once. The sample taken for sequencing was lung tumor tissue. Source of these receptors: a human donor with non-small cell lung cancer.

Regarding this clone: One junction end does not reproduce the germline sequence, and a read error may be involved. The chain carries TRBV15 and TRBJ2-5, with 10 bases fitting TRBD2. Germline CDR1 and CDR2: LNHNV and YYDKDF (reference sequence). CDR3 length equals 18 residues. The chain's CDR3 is CATSREGGLAGVGETQYF. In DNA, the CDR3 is TGTGCCACCAGCCGAGAAGGGGGCCTAGCGGGAGTAGGGGAGACCCAGTACTTC.

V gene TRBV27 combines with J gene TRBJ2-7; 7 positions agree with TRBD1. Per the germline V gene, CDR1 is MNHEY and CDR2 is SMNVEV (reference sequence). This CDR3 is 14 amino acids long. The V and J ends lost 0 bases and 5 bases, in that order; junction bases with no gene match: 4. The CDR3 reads CASSLSTGRHEQYF. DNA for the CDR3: TGTGCCAGCAGTTTATCGACAGGGCGGCACGAGCAGTACTTC.

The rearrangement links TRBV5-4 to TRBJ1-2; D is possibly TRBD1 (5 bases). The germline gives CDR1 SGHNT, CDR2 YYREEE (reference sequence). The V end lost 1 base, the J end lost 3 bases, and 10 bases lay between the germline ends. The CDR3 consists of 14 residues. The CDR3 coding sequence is TGTGCCAGCAGCTTGATAGGAGGGGACTATGGCTACACCTTC. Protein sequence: CASSLIGGDYGYTF. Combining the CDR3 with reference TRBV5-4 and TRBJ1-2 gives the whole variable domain ETGVTQSPTHLIKTRGQQVTLRCSSQSGHNTVSWYQQALGQGPQFIFQYYREEENGRGNFPPRFSGLQFPNYSSELNVNALELDDSALYLCASSLIGGDYGYTFGSGTRLTVV.

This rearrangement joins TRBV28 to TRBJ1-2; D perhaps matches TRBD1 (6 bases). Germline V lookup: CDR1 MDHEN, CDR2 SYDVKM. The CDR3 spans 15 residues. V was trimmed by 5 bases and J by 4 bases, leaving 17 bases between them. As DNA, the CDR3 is TGTGCCAGCAGTACCCTCAGGACAGCCGGCTATGGCTACACCTTC. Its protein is CASSTLRTAGYGYTF.

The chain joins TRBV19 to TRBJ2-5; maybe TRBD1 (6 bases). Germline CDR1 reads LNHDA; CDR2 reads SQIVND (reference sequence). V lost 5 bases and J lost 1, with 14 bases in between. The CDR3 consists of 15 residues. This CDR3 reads CASSPGTLLQETQYF. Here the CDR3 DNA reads TGTGCCAGTAGTCCCGGGACATTACTCCAAGAGACCCAGTACTTC.

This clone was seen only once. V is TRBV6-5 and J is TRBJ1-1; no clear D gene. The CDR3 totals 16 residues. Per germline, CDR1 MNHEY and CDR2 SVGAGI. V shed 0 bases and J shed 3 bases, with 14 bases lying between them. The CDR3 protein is CASSYSSSGGDTEAFF. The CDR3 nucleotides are TGTGCCAGCAGTTACTCGAGTTCTGGCGGGGACACTGAAGCTTTCTTT.

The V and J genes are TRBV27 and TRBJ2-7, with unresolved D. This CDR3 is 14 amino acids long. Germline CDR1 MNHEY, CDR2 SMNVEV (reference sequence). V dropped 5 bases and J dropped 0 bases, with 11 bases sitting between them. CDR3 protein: CASSPLSGSYEQYF. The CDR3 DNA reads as TGTGCCAGCAGTCCCCTTTCGGGCTCCTACGAGCAGTACTTC.

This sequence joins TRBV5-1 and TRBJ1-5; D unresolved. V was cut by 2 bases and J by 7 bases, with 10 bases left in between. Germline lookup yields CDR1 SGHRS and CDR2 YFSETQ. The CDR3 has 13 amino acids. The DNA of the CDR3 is TGCGCCAGCAGCTTCTCGACGGGGCAGCCCCAGCATTTT. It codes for CASSFSTGQPQHF.

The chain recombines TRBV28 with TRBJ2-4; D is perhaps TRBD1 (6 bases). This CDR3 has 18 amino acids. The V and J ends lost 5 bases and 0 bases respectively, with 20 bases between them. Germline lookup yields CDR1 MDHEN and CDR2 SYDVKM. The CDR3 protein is CASSLPQGRGVAKNIQYF. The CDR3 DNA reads TGTGCCAGCAGTCTCCCCCAGGGGAGAGGGGTAGCCAAAAACATTCAGTACTTC.

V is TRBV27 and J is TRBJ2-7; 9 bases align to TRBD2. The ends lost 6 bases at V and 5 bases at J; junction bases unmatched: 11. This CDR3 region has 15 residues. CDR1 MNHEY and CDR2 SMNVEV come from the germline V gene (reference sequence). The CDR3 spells CASSPSGGRAHEQYF. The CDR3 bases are TGTGCCAGCAGCCCCTCGGGCGGGAGGGCCCACGAGCAGTACTTC.

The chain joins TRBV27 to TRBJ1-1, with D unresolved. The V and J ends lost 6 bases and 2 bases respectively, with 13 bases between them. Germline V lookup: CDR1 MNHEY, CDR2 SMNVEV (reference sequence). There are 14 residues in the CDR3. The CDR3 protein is CASRPREGNTEAFF. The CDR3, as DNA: TGTGCCAGCAGACCACGGGAGGGCAACACTGAAGCTTTCTTT.

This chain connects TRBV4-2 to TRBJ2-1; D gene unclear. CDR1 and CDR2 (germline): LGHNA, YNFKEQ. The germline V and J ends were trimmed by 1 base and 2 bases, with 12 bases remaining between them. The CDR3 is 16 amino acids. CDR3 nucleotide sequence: TGTGCCAGCAGCCAAGGGCTCTTTTTGCCCTACAATGAGCAGTTCTTC. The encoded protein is CASSQGLFLPYNEQFF.

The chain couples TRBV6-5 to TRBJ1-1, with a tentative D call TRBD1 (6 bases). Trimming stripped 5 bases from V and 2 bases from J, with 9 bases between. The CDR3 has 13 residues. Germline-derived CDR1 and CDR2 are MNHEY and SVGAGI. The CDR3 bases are TGTGCCAGCAGTGGACAGCCAAACACTGAAGCTTTCTTT. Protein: CASSGQPNTEAFF.

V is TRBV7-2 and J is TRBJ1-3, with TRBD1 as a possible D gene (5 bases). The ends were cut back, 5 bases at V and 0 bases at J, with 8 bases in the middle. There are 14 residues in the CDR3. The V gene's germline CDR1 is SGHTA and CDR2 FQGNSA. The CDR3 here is CASSPTVSGNTIYF. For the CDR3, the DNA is TGTGCCAGCAGCCCGACAGTCTCTGGAAACACCATATATTTT.

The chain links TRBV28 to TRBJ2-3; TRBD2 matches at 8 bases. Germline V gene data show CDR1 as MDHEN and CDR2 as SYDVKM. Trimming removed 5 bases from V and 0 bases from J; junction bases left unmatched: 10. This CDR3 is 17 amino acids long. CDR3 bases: TGTGCCAGCAGTATTACCGAACTAGCGGCAAGCACAGATACGCAGTATTTT. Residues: CASSITELAASTDTQYF.

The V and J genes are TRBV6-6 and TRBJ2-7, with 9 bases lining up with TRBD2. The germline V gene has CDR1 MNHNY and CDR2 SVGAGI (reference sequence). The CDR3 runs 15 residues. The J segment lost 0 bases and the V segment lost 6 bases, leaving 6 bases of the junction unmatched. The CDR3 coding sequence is TGTGCCAGCAGCTTCGGACTAGCGAGCTCCTACGAGCAGTACTTC. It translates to CASSFGLASSYEQYF.